What follows describes a single TCR beta chain. The sample belongs to a study of cytomegalovirus exposure and HLA in healthy donors. PCR used 60 Vbeta primers and 13 Jbeta primers. Some clones are missing from TCRdb's copy, which holds only in-frame ones; the method was immunoSEQ multiplex PCR. The sample includes around 140,000 clones, about four fifths of them seen just once. The CDR3 runs 17 residues. V trimming: 3 bases; J trimming: 6 bases; junction bases outside the gene matches: 13. Germline V gives CDR1 SEHNR, CDR2 FQNEAQ (reference sequence). The sample was PBMCs. The clonotype was recovered from a woman in her forties in good health and CMV-seropositive. The chain couples TRBV7-9 to TRBJ2-2; TRBD1 aligns across 7 bases. CDR3: CASSFRQGVYMAGELFF. In DNA form, the CDR3 reads TGTGCCAGCAGCTTTCGTCAGGGGGTCTATATGGCCGGGGAGCTGTTTTTT. Full variable domain (rest looked up from reference TRBV7-9 and TRBJ2-2): DTGVSQNPRHKITKRGQNVTFRCDPISEHNRLYWYRQTLGQGPEFLTYFQNEAQLEKSRLLSDRFSAERPKGSFSTLEIQRTEQGDSAMYLCASSFRQGVYMAGELFFGEGSRLTVL.